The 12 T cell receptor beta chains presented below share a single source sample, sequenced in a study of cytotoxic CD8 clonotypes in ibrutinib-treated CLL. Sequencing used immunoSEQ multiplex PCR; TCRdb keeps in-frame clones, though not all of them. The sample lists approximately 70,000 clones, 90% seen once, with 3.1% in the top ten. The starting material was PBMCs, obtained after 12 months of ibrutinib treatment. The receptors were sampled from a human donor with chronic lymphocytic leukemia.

This CDR3 reads CASTGGWTMNTEAFF. CDR3 coding DNA: TGTGCCAGCACCGGGGGATGGACCATGAACACTGAAGCTTTCTTT. The chain combines TRBV5-6 with TRBJ1-1, with D perhaps TRBD1 (5 bases). Germline CDR1 is SGHDT and CDR2 is YYEEEE. CDR3 size: 15 residues. V was trimmed by 6 bases and J by 0 bases, leaving 15 bases between them.

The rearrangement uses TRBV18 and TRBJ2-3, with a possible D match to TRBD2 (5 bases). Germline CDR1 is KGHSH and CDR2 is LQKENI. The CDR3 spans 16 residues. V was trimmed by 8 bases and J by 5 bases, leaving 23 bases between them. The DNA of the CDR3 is TGTGCCAGCACGTTCACAGTCGGGATTAATAAAGATACGCAGTATTTT. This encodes CASTFTVGINKDTQYF.

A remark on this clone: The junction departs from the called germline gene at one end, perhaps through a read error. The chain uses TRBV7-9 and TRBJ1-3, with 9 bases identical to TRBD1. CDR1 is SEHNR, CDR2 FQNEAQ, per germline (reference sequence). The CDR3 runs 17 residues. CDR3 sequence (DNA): TGCGCCAGCAGCCAATCCGGGGACAGGGCCTCGGGAAACACCATATATTTT. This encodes CASSQSGDRASGNTIYF.

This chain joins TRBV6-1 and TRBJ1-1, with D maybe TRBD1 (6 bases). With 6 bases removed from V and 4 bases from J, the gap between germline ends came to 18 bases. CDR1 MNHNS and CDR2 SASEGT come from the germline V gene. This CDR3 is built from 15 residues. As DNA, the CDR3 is TGTGCCAGCAGCGAGGGGGGAGCTCGGGGCACTGAAGCTTTCTTT. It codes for CASSEGGARGTEAFF.

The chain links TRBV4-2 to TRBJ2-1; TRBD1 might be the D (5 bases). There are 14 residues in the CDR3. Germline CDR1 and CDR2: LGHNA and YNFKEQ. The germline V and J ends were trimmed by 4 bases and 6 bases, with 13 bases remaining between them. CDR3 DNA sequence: TGTGCCAGCAGCCCTGCCAGGGTTACCAATGAGCAGTTCTTC. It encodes CASSPARVTNEQFF.

For the CDR3, the DNA is TGTGCCAGTAGTCGTCGTGGGACAGGGACTAATGAAAAACTGTTTTTT. This encodes CASSRRGTGTNEKLFF. The V gene is TRBV19, the J gene TRBJ1-4; 9 bases are shared with TRBD1. The CDR3 covers 16 residues. Germline lookup yields CDR1 LNHDA and CDR2 SQIVND (reference sequence). J was trimmed by 2 bases and V by 5 bases; bases with no gene match: 6.

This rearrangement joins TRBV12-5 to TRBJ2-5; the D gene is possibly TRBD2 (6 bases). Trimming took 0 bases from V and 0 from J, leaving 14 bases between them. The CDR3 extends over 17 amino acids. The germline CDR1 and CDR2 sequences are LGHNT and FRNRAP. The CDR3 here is CASGLVLGGRNQETQYF. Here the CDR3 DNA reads TGTGCTAGTGGTTTGGTACTCGGAGGGAGGAACCAAGAGACCCAGTACTTC.

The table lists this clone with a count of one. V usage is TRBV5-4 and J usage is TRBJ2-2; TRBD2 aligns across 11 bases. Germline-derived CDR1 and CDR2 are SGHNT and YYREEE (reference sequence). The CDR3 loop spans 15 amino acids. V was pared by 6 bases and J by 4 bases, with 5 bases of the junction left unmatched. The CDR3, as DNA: TGTGCCAGCACCGATAGCGGGAGGGTCACCGGGGAGCTGTTTTTT. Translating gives CASTDSGRVTGELFF.

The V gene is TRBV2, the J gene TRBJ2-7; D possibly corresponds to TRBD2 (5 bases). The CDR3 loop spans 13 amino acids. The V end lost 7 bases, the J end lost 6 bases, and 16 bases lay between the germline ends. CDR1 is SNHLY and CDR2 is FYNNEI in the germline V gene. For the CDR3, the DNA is TGTGCCAGCACCGTGGACTTTGGTGGCGAGCAGTACTTC. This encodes CASTVDFGGEQYF.

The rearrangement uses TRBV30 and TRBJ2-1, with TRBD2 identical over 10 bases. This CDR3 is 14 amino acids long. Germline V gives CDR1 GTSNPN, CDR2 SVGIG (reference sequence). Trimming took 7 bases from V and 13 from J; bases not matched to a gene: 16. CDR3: CASSGSFINGFQFF. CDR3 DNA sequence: TGTGCCTCTAGCGGGAGTTTCATTAACGGGTTTCAGTTCTTC.

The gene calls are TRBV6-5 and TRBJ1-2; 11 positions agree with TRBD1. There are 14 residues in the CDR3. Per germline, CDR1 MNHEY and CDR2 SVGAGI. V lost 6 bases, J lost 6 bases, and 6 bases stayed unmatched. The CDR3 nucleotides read TGTGCCAGCAGCAGAGGGACAGGGGGTGATGGCTACACCTTC. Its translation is CASSRGTGGDGYTF.

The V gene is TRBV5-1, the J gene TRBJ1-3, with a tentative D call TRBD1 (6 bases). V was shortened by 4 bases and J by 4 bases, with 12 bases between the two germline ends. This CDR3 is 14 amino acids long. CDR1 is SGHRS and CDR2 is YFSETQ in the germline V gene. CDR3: CASSGGTTGNTIYF. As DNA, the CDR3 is TGCGCCAGCAGCGGCGGGACAACGGGAAACACCATATATTTT.